Described below is a single T cell receptor (beta chain) sequence and its context. This sample is drawn from a study of blood T cell repertoires in COVID-19. Study summary: Both acute and convalescent COVID-19 samples were obtained from the United States, Italy and Spain. The analysed material was cDNA or gDNA that came from T cells, B-cell-depleted T cells, or PBMCs.

The germline V and J ends were trimmed by 3 bases and 4 bases, with 16 bases remaining between them. The CDR3 totals 16 residues. The germline CDR1 and CDR2 sequences are MDHEN and SYDVKM. In the source study's methods: Estimation of nucleated cell counts relied on the amplification of reference gene primers. TCRdb's copy holds only in-frame clones and misses some; the assay was immunoSEQ multiplex PCR. For V, J and clone size, that table is used; D and trimming come from the DNA. The sample contains fewer than 300,000 clones, approximately 81% of which appear only once. The TCR sequence derives from a woman under 30 with acute or convalescent COVID-19. The genes are TRBV28 and TRBJ2-1, with D possibly matching TRBD2 (5 bases). Sequencing used peripheral blood. The CDR3 reads CASSFGSSPLYNEQFF. The CDR3 DNA sequence: TGTGCCAGCAGTTTTGGGAGCTCTCCCTTATACAATGAGCAGTTCTTC. Variable domain in full (rest from reference TRBV28 and TRBJ2-1): DVKVTQSSRYLVKRTGEKVFLECVQDMDHENMFWYRQDPGLGLRLIYFSYDVKMKEKGDIPEGYSVSREKKERFSLILESASTNQTSMYLCASSFGSSPLYNEQFFGPGTRLTVL.